This T cell receptor beta chain was profiled in a study of blood T cell repertoires in COVID-19. About the study: Material from acute and convalescent COVID-19 was sourced from the United States, Italy and Spain. The cDNA or gDNA used as material had been derived from T cells, B-cell-depleted T cells, or PBMCs.

In the source study's methods: Amplified reference gene primers provided the basis for estimating nucleated cell counts. Using immunoSEQ multiplex PCR, the repertoire was profiled, and TCRdb retains in-frame clones only, with some absent. D and trimming were read from the DNA, whereas the V and J calls and clone size are those reported in that table. The repertoire holds 120,000 to 150,000 clones, with about four fifths as singletons. CDR3 length: 14 residues. From germline, CDR1 is MNHEY and CDR2 SVGEGT. After removal of 6 bases from V and 4 bases from J, the junction contained 8 bases not matched to a gene.

The sequence was collected from a woman over 75 in a cohort sampled during active or convalescent COVID-19. This chain links TRBV6-2 or TRBV6-3 with TRBJ1-1; 7 bases agree with TRBD1. The source material was peripheral blood. The CDR3 DNA reads as TGTGCCAGCAGCCGACAGGGAGGAGGCACTGAAGCTTTCTTT. It translates to CASSRQGGGTEAFF.